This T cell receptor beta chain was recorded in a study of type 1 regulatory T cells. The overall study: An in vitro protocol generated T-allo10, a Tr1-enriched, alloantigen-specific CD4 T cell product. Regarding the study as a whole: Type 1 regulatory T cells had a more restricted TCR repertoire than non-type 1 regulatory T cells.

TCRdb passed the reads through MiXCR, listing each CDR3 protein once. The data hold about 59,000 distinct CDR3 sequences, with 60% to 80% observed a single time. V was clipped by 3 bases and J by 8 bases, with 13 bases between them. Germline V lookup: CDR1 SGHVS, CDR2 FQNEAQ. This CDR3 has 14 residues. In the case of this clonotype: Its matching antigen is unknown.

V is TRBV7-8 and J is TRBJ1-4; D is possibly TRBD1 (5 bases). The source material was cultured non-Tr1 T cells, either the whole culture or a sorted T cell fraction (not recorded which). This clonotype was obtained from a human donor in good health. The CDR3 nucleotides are TGTGCCAGCAGCTTTGGAAGAGGGGCCGAAAAACTGTTTTTT. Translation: CASSFGRGAEKLFF.